This T cell receptor (beta chain) was recovered during a study of blood T cell repertoires in COVID-19. Study summary: In each case, the material was cDNA or gDNA derived from T cells, B-cell-depleted T cells, or PBMCs.

The CDR3 runs to 14 residues. V was shortened by 1 base and J by 7 bases, with 8 bases between the two germline ends. From germline, CDR1 is MNHNY and CDR2 SVGAGI (reference sequence). Per the authors' pipeline: Amplified reference gene primers provided the basis for estimating nucleated cell counts. TCRdb's table, derived via immunoSEQ multiplex PCR, lists solely in-frame clones and lacks some. V, J and clone size were drawn from that table, and D and trimming were deduced from the DNA. Of 150,000 to 200,000 clones listed, 86% were seen once; the top ten hold around 8.2%. The sample holds a few counts of this clone.

The gene calls are TRBV6-6 and TRBJ1-6, with D perhaps matching TRBD1 (5 bases). The TCR originated in a man aged 55-75 years with acute or convalescent COVID-19. The sequencing sample was made of peripheral blood. CDR3 in amino acids: CASSYYGGNSPLHF. The CDR3 DNA reads as TGTGCCAGCAGTTACTACGGGGGGAATTCACCCCTCCACTTT.